This T cell receptor beta chain was sequenced for a study of shared clonotypes between healthy human individuals. Germline V gene sequence: CDR1 SGHNT, CDR2 YYREEE (reference sequence). This CDR3 has 13 amino acids. V was clipped by 5 bases and J by 4 bases, with 13 bases between them. The naive CD8 population came from CD45RO-negative cells selected for CCR7, without terminally differentiated effector memory CD45RA+ cells. The assay was immunoSEQ multiplex PCR, and TCRdb's table has in-frame clones only and misses some. The data contain about 2 million clones, about 94% of them seen just once; the ten biggest clones take up less than 1.5%.

The V call is TRBV5-4, the J call TRBJ2-7, with D possibly being TRBD1 or TRBD2 (5 bases each). The receptor's source is a man younger than 30 in good health. The specimen was naive CD8+ T cells sorted from blood. CDR3 bases: TGTGCCAGCAGTTCGGGGCCCGTTTACGAGCAGTACTTC. It specifies CASSSGPVYEQYF.